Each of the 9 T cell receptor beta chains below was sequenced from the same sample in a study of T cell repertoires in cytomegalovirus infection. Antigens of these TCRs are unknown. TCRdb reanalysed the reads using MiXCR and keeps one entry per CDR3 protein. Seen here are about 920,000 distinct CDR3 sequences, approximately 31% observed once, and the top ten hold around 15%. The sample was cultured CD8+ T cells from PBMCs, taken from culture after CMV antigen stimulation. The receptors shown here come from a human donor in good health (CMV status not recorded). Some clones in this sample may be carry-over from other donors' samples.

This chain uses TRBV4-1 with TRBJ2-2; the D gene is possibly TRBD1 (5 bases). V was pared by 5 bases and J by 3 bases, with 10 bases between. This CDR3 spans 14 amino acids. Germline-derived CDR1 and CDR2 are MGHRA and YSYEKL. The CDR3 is CASSGAVYTGELFF. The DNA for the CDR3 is TGCGCCAGCAGCGGGGCCGTCTACACCGGGGAGCTGTTTTTT.

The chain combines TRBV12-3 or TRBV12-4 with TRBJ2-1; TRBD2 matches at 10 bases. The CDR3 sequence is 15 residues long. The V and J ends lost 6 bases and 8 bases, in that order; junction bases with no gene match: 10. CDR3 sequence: CASRVAGGPLDEQFF. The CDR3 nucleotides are TGTGCCAGCAGGGTAGCGGGGGGCCCGTTGGATGAGCAGTTCTTC.

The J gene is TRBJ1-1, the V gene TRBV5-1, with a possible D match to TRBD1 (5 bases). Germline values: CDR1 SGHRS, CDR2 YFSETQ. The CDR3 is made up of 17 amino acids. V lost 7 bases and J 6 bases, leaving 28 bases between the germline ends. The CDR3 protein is CASWGNSGLRSGSEAFF. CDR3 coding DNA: TGCGCCAGCTGGGGGAACTCAGGGCTTCGCAGTGGCTCTGAAGCTTTCTTT.

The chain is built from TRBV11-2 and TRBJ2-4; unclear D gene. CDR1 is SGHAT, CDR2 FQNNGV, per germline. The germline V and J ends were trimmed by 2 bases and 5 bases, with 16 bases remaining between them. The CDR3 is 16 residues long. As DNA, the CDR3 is TGTGCCAGCAGCTTAATGCTAGGTGGTCCCGAAAACATTCAGTACTTC. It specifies CASSLMLGGPENIQYF. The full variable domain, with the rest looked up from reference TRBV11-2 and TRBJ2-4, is EAGVAQSPRYKIIEKRQSVAFWCNPISGHATLYWYQQILGQGPKLLIQFQNNGVVDDSQLPKDRFSAERLKGVDSTLKIQPAKLEDSAVYLCASSLMLGGPENIQYFGAGTRLSVL.

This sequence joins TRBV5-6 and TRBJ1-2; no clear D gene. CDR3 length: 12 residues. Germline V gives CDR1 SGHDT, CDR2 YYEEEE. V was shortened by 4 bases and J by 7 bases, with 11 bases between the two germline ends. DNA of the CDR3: TGTGCCAGCAGCAGTAGTTCGTTTGGCTACACCTTC. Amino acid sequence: CASSSSSFGYTF.

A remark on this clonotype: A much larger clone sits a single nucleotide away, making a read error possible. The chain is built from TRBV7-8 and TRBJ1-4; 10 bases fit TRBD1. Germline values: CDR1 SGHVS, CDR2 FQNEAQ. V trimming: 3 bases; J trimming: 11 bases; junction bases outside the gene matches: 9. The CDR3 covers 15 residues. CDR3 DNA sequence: TGTGCCAGCAGCTTGGTTGGACAGGGGGATGGCAAACTGTTTTTT. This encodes CASSLVGQGDGKLFF.

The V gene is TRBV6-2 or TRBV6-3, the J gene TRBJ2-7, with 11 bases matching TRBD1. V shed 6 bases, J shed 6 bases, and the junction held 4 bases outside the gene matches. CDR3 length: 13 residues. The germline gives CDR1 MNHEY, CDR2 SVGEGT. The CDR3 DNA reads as TGTGCCAGCAGGTGGACAGGGGGCTCCGAGCAGTACTTC. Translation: CASRWTGGSEQYF.

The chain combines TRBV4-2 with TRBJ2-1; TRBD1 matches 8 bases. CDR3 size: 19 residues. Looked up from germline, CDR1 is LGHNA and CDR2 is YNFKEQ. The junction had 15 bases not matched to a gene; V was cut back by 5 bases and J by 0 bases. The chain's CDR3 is CASSGGQGVSMISYNEQFF. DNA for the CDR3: TGTGCCAGCAGCGGCGGACAGGGAGTTTCTATGATCTCCTACAATGAGCAGTTCTTC.

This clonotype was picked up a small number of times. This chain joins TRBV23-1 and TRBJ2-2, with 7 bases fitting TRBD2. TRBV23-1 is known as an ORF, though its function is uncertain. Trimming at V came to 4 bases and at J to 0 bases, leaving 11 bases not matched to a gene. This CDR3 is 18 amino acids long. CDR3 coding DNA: TGCGCCAGCAGTCTCTTCTGGCCTAGCGGTGCGAACACCGGGGAGCTGTTTTTT. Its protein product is CASSLFWPSGANTGELFF.